This TCR beta chain emerged from a study of blood T cells in healthy people across ages. Broader study findings: Long-lived donors had more naive CD4+ cells and higher diversity than aged donors. A roughly linear fall in TCR beta diversity per million T cells was seen with increasing age. PBMCs went unsorted, and a conclusive naive versus antigen-experienced comparison was therefore prevented.

V was trimmed by 10 bases and J by 0 bases, leaving 21 bases between them. The CDR3 is made up of 16 amino acids. Germline V lookup: CDR1 WNHNN, CDR2 SYGVQD (reference sequence). A remark on this clonotype: The antigen is undetermined.

Primers used in a second PCR of about 7 to 11 cycles were a sample-barcoded 5' primer and a J-beta primer mix. TCRdb re-called the 5' RACE reads with MiXCR, one entry per CDR3 protein. The profile covers about 1,500,000 distinct CDR3 sequences, with under 30% appearing a single time and about 8% taken by the ten largest. The receptor was derived from a woman younger than 45 in good health. The sequencing input was blood. The chain combines TRBV10-1 with TRBJ1-1, with D perhaps matching TRBD1 (5 bases). The CDR3 nucleotides are TGCGCCACAGGAGTTTCTCTGGGGGGGATGAACACTGAAGCTTTCTTT. It translates to CATGVSLGGMNTEAFF.